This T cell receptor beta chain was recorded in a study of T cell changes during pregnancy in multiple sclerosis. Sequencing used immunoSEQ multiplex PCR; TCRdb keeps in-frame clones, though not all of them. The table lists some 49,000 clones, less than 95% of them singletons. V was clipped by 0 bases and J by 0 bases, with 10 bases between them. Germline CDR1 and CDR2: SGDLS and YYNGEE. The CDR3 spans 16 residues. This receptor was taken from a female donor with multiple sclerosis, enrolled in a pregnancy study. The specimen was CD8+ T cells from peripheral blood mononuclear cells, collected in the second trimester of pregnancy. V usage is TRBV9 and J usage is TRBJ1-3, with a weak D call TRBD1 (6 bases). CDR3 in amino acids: CASSVGGGVSGNTIYF. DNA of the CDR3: TGTGCCAGCAGCGTAGGGGGGGGCGTCTCTGGAAACACCATATATTTT.